A single sample is the source of the 29 T cell receptor beta chains below, sequenced in a study of radiotherapy plus CTLA-4 blockade in lung cancer. TCRdb keeps only in-frame clones here, not all; method: immunoSEQ multiplex PCR. The sample holds tens of thousands of clones, approximately 65% seen once. Sequences were derived from peripheral blood, sampled from a patient treated with radiotherapy plus ipilimumab. These receptors all come from a human donor with non-small cell lung cancer whose response to radiotherapy plus ipilimumab could not be evaluated.

The chain couples TRBV15 to TRBJ2-2; D gene uncertain. The CDR3 runs to 12 residues. The germline V and J ends were trimmed by 5 bases and 3 bases, with 4 bases remaining between them. CDR1 and CDR2 (germline): LNHNV, YYDKDF (reference sequence). This CDR3 is CATSEYTGELFF. The CDR3 DNA follows: TGTGCCACCAGCGAGTACACCGGGGAGCTGTTTTTT. Looking up the rest from reference TRBV15 and TRBJ2-2 gives the full variable domain: DAMVIQNPRYQVTQFGKPVTLSCSQTLNHNVMYWYQQKSSQAPKLLFHYYDKDFNNEADTPDNFQSRRPNTSFCFLDIRSPGLGDTAMYLCATSEYTGELFFGEGSRLTVL.

The V and J genes are TRBV27 and TRBJ2-7; D is possibly TRBD1 (8 bases). V dropped 0 bases and J dropped 1 base, with 19 bases sitting between them. Germline V lookup: CDR1 MNHEY, CDR2 SMNVEV (reference sequence). This CDR3 is built from 18 residues. CDR3 bases: TGTGCCAGCAGTTTATCGTGTCTGGGGGGGGACAGGTCCTACGAGCAGTACTTC. Its translation: CASSLSCLGGDRSYEQYF.

The chain's CDR3 is CASSQGVGGGRETQYF. The CDR3 coding sequence is TGTGCCAGCAGCCAAGGGGTCGGGGGGGGTAGAGAGACCCAGTACTTC. V gene TRBV4-2 combines with J gene TRBJ2-5; 8 nucleotides line up with TRBD2. Germline CDR1 LGHNA, CDR2 YNFKEQ. V was pared by 1 base and J by 4 bases, with 8 bases of the junction left unmatched. The CDR3 totals 16 residues.

V gene TRBV27 combines with J gene TRBJ2-7, with D unclear. The V and J ends lost 0 bases and 2 bases respectively, with 11 bases between them. CDR3 size: 15 residues. Looked up from germline, CDR1 is MNHEY and CDR2 is SMNVEV (reference sequence). This CDR3 reads CASSLSSGPTYEQYF. CDR3 coding DNA: TGTGCCAGCAGTTTATCGTCCGGTCCCACCTACGAGCAGTACTTC.

CDR3 coding DNA: TGCGCCAGCAGCTTAAGGACTACTAGCACAGATACGCAGTATTTT. Amino acids: CASSLRTTSTDTQYF. The V and J genes are TRBV5-1 and TRBJ2-3; D is possibly TRBD2 (6 bases). The germline gives CDR1 SGHRS, CDR2 YFSETQ. The CDR3 extends over 15 amino acids. Trimming shortened V by 2 bases and J by 0 bases, and 10 bases separated the two germline ends. The full variable domain, rest sourced from reference TRBV5-1 and TRBJ2-3, is KAGVTQTPRYLIKTRGQQVTLSCSPISGHRSVSWYQQTPGQGLQFLFEYFSETQRNKGNFPGRFSGRQFSNSRSEMNVSTLELGDSALYLCASSLRTTSTDTQYFGPGTRLTVL.

This clone was recorded once. The rearrangement links TRBV6-5 to TRBJ2-5; D gene ambiguous. Germline CDR1 and CDR2: MNHEY and SVGAGI. Trimming shortened V by 5 bases and J by 0 bases, and 10 bases separated the two germline ends. CDR3 size: 14 residues. The CDR3 region is CASSPLFDQETQYF. In nucleotides, the CDR3 is TGTGCCAGCAGTCCCCTATTTGACCAAGAGACCCAGTACTTC.

The chain recombines TRBV5-1 with TRBJ2-3; D gene uncertain. V gave up 5 bases and J gave up 1 base, with 20 bases separating them. Germline V lookup: CDR1 SGHRS, CDR2 YFSETQ. The CDR3 consists of 17 residues. CDR3 loop: CASSHLQRPSGTDTQYF. In nucleotides, the CDR3 is TGCGCCAGCAGTCACCTCCAGCGCCCGTCTGGCACAGATACGCAGTATTTT.

This chain uses TRBV5-1 with TRBJ1-6; 7 bases map to TRBD1. Germline CDR1 reads SGHRS; CDR2 reads YFSETQ. The CDR3 has 14 amino acids. J gave up 8 bases and V 3 bases, and 5 bases lay outside the gene matches. The DNA of the CDR3 is TGCGCCAGCAGCTCTAGGGGGCAGGATTCACCCCTCCACTTT. The encoded protein is CASSSRGQDSPLHF.

The V call is TRBV5-4, the J call TRBJ1-4; D is unclear. Trimming removed 0 bases at V and 3 bases at J, with 9 bases between. This CDR3 is built from 15 residues. Germline V gene data show CDR1 as SGHNT and CDR2 as YYREEE (reference sequence). CDR3: CASSLAEGANEKLFF. CDR3 coding DNA: TGTGCCAGCAGCTTGGCCGAGGGTGCTAATGAAAAACTGTTTTTT.

This clone was observed a handful of times. The rearrangement links TRBV5-1 to TRBJ1-5; D is unclear. In germline, CDR1 is SGHRS, CDR2 YFSETQ. Trimming removed 4 bases at V and 4 bases at J, with 9 bases between. CDR3 length equals 13 residues. The CDR3 sequence: CASSLDSNQPQHF. DNA for the CDR3: TGCGCCAGCAGCCTGGATTCGAATCAGCCCCAGCATTTT.

Here the CDR3 reads CASSLLGPQDREQFF. CDR3 DNA: TGTGCCAGCAGCTTATTGGGCCCGCAGGATCGTGAGCAGTTCTTC. The rearrangement joins TRBV7-3 to TRBJ2-1; D is undetermined. Trimming shortened V by 2 bases and J by 9 bases, and 17 bases separated the two germline ends. This CDR3 spans 15 amino acids. The germline V gene encodes CDR1 SGHTA and CDR2 FQGTGA.

V is TRBV7-7 and J is TRBJ2-1; 11 bases align to TRBD2. V was clipped by 2 bases and J by 10 bases; unmatched bases: 7. The length of the CDR3 is 15 residues. Germline CDR1 SSHAT, CDR2 FNYEAQ (reference sequence). The CDR3 is CASSLLAGGVREQFF. In DNA form, the CDR3 reads TGTGCCAGCAGCTTACTAGCGGGAGGAGTTAGGGAGCAGTTCTTC.

The CDR3 DNA is TGTGCCAGCAGCGTACTAGGCGGGAGTGAGGAAGCTTTCTTT. This gives the protein CASSVLGGSEEAFF. The rearrangement links TRBV9 to TRBJ1-1; no definite D call. Germline CDR1 reads SGDLS; CDR2 reads YYNGEE. V was trimmed by 1 base and J by 8 bases, leaving 15 bases between them. This CDR3 has 14 amino acids.

V gene TRBV11-2 combines with J gene TRBJ2-1, with 11 bases matching TRBD2. There are 14 residues in the CDR3. The germline V gene has CDR1 SGHAT and CDR2 FQNNGV. The ends lost 2 bases at V and 15 bases at J; junction bases unmatched: 9. CDR3 coding DNA: TGTGCCAGCAGCTTAATGCTAGCGGGAGGCGGCCCGTTCTTC. This translates into CASSLMLAGGGPFF.

This clone was counted between two and nine times. The V and J genes are TRBV9 and TRBJ2-3, with 9 bases aligning to TRBD2. Germline trimming cut 4 bases from V and 4 bases from J; bases unmatched to any gene: 7. The CDR3 has 15 amino acids. CDR1 and CDR2 from the germline V gene are SGDLS and YYNGEE. This CDR3 is CASSSRRGGADTQYF. The CDR3 coding sequence is TGTGCCAGCAGCTCTCGGCGGGGGGGCGCAGATACGCAGTATTTT.

The chain employs TRBV9 and TRBJ1-2; D is perhaps TRBD1 (6 bases). The CDR3 spans 13 residues. Germline-derived CDR1 and CDR2 are SGDLS and YYNGEE. V was clipped by 4 bases and J by 6 bases, with 13 bases between them. In DNA form, the CDR3 reads TGTGCCAGCAGCCAGGGGTCCGCAGATGGCTACACCTTC. Its protein product is CASSQGSADGYTF.

The V gene is TRBV29-1, the J gene TRBJ1-1; the D gene is possibly TRBD1 (5 bases). Trimming stripped 4 bases from V and 4 bases from J, with 16 bases between. CDR1 SQVTM and CDR2 ANQGSEA come from the germline V gene. The CDR3 sequence is 14 residues long. The CDR3 sequence is CSVAPTRRGTEAFF. DNA for the CDR3: TGCAGCGTTGCTCCGACTAGGAGGGGCACTGAAGCTTTCTTT.

The rearrangement joins TRBV18 to TRBJ1-3, with 12 bases fitting TRBD1. There are 16 residues in the CDR3. V lost 2 bases to trimming and J lost 5 bases; unmatched junction nucleotides: 4. Germline V gene lookup returns CDR1 KGHSH and CDR2 LQKENI. The CDR3 DNA reads as TGTGCCAGCTCACCATCGGGACAGGGGGCTCGAAACACCATATATTTT. Protein sequence: CASSPSGQGARNTIYF.

The V and J genes are TRBV13 and TRBJ1-2; perhaps TRBD1 as D (6 bases). With 6 bases removed from V and 8 bases from J, the gap between germline ends came to 19 bases. Germline V gives CDR1 PRHDT, CDR2 FYEKMQ (reference sequence). The length of the CDR3 is 14 residues. For the CDR3, the DNA is TGTGCCAGCAGTCCGATTACAGGGAAGTACGGCTACACCTTC. Amino acids: CASSPITGKYGYTF.

V usage is TRBV5-6 and J usage is TRBJ1-2, with unresolved D. Per the germline V gene, CDR1 is SGHDT and CDR2 is YYEEEE. The CDR3 length is 14 residues. V lost 0 bases and J 0 bases, leaving 6 bases between the germline ends. The DNA of the CDR3 is TGTGCCAGCAGCTTGGACATTGCTAACTATGGCTACACCTTC. Protein sequence: CASSLDIANYGYTF.

The gene calls are TRBV19 and TRBJ2-2; 7 positions agree with TRBD1. The V gene end was trimmed by 4 bases and the J gene end by 3 bases; junction bases not matched to a gene: 11. This CDR3 has 17 residues. Germline V gene lookup returns CDR1 LNHDA and CDR2 SQIVND (reference sequence). Here the CDR3 reads CASSKTRDRTYTGELFF. CDR3 DNA sequence: TGTGCCAGTAGTAAGACTCGGGACAGAACTTACACCGGGGAGCTGTTTTTT.

V and J are TRBV5-6 and TRBJ2-5; D is possibly TRBD2 (6 bases). The DNA end is a closer match to TRBJ2-7, so the J assignment may be wrong. CDR1 and CDR2 from the germline V gene are SGHDT and YYEEEE. This CDR3 has 16 residues. CDR3 residues: CASSLRGGPLIYEQYF. In DNA, the CDR3 is TGTGCCAGCAGCTTGAGAGGAGGGCCTCTTATTTACGAGCAGTACTTC.

The V call is TRBV7-3, the J call TRBJ2-7, with 8 bases matching TRBD2. CDR1 SGHTA and CDR2 FQGTGA come from the germline V gene. J lost 6 bases, V lost 0 bases, and 7 bases had no gene match. The CDR3 has 15 residues. CDR3 bases: TGTGCCAGCAGCTTAACAACGGGGGGGCCGGGCGAGCAGTACTTC. It is translated as CASSLTTGGPGEQYF.

This chain uses TRBV9 with TRBJ2-1; 14 bases map to TRBD2. From germline, CDR1 is SGDLS and CDR2 YYNGEE. The V and J ends lost 4 bases and 8 bases, in that order; junction bases with no gene match: 5. The CDR3 covers 15 residues. The CDR3 sequence: CASSLGTSGSYEQFF. For the CDR3, the DNA is TGTGCCAGCAGCCTTGGGACTAGCGGGAGTTATGAGCAGTTCTTC.

This clone was recorded only once. V gene TRBV14 combines with J gene TRBJ2-2, with 8 bases fitting TRBD2. CDR3 size: 17 residues. V gave up 4 bases and J gave up 5 bases; unmatched junction bases: 12. Germline V lookup: CDR1 SGHDN, CDR2 FVKESK. The CDR3 loop reads CASSPYFAGGGTGELFF. The CDR3, as DNA: TGTGCCAGCAGCCCATACTTTGCGGGAGGTGGGACCGGGGAGCTGTTTTTT.

The chain has TRBV6-6 and TRBJ1-1; 7 nucleotides align to TRBD1. The CDR3 is 15 amino acids. Losses at the gene ends were 2 bases for V and 4 bases for J; bases not matched to a gene: 7. Germline V gene lookup returns CDR1 MNHNY and CDR2 SVGAGI (reference sequence). The CDR3 DNA follows: TGTGCCAGCAGTTACGACAGGGTTGGGGGCACTGAAGCTTTCTTT. Its protein is CASSYDRVGGTEAFF.

The chain recombines TRBV27 with TRBJ1-2; 7 bases map to TRBD1. After removal of 8 bases from V and 8 bases from J, the junction contained 11 bases not matched to a gene. Germline V gene data show CDR1 as MNHEY and CDR2 as SMNVEV (reference sequence). There are 13 residues in the CDR3. The DNA for the CDR3 is TGTGCCAGCCCGACGCAGGGGGATGGGGGCTACACCTTC. Its protein is CASPTQGDGGYTF.

The chain combines TRBV5-1 with TRBJ1-1; D possibly corresponds to TRBD1 (5 bases). CDR1 is SGHRS and CDR2 is YFSETQ in the germline V gene. Deletions cut 2 bases from V and 4 bases from J, with 12 bases between. The CDR3 contains 14 residues. CDR3 sequence: CASSFASGGTEAFF. CDR3 nucleotides: TGCGCCAGCAGCTTCGCTTCGGGGGGCACTGAAGCTTTCTTT.

The rearrangement uses TRBV28 and TRBJ2-3, with D possibly matching TRBD1 (7 bases). The CDR3 extends over 16 amino acids. Germline V lookup: CDR1 MDHEN, CDR2 SYDVKM. Trimming took 0 bases from V and 0 from J, leaving 10 bases between them. As DNA, the CDR3 is TGTGCCAGCAGTTTATGGGCGGGACAGAGCACAGATACGCAGTATTTT. It specifies CASSLWAGQSTDTQYF.